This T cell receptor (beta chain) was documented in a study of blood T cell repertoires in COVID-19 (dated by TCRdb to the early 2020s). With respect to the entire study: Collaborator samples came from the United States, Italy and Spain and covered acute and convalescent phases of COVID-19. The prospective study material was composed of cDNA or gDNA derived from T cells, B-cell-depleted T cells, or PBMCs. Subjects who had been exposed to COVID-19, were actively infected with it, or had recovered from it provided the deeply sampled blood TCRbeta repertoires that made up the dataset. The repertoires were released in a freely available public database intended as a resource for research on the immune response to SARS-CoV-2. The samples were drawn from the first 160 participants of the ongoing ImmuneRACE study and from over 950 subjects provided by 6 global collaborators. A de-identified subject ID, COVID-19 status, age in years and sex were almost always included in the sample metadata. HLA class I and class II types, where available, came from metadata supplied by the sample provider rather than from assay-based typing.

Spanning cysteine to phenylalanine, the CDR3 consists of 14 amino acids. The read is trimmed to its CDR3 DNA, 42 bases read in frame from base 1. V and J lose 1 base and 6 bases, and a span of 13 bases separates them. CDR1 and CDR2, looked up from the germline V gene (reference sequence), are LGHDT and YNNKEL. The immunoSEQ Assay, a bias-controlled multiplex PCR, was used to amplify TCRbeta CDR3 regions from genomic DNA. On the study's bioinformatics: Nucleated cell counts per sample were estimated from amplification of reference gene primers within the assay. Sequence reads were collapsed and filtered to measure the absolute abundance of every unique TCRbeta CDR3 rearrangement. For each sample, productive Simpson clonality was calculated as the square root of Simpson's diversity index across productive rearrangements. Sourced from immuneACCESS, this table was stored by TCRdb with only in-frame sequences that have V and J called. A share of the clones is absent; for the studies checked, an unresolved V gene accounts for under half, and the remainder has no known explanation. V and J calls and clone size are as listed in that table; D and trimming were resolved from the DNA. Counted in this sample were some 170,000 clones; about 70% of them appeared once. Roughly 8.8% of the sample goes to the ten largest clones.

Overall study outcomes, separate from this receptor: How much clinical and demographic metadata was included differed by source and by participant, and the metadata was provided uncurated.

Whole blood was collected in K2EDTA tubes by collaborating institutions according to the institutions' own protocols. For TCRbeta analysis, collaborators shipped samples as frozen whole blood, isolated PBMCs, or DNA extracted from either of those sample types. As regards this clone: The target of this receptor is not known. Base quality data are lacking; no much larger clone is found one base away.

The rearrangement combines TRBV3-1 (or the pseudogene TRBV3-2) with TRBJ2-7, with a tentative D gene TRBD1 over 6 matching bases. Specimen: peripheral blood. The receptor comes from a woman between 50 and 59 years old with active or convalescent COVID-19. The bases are TGTGCCAGCAGCCAAGCGAGACAGGCAGGCGAGCAGTACTTC. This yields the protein CASSQARQAGEQYF.